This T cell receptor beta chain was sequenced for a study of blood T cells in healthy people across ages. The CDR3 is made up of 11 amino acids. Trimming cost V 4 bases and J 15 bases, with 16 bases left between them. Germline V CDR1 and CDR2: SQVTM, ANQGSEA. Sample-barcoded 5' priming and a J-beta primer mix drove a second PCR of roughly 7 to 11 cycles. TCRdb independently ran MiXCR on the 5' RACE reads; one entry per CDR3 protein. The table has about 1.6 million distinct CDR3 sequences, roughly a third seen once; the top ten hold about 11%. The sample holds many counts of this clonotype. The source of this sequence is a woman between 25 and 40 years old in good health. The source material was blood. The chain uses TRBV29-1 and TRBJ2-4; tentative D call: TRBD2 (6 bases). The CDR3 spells CSVGASGGTYF. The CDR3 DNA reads TGCAGCGTTGGCGCCAGCGGCGGGACGTACTTC. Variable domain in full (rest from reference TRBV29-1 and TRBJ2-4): SAVISQKPSRDICQRGTSLTIQCQVDSQVTMMFWYRQQPGQSLTLIATANQGSEATYESGFVIDKFPISRPNLTFSTLTVSNMSPEDSSIYLCSVGASGGTYFGAGTRLSVL.